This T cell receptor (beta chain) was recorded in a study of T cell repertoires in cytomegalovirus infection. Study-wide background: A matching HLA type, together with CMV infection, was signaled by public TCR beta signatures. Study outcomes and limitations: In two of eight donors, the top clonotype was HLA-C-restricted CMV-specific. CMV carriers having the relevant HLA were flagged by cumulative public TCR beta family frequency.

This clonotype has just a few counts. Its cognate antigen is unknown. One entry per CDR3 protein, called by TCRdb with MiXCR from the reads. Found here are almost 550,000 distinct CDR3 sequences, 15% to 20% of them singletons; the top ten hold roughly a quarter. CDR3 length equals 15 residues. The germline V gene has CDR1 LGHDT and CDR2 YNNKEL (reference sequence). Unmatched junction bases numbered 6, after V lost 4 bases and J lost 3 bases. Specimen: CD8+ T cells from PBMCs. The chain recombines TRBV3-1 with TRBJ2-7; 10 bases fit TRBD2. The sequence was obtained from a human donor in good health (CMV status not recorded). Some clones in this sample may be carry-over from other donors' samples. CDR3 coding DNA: TGTGCCAGCAGCCCGACCGGGACTAGCGACTACGAGCAGTACTTC. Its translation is CASSPTGTSDYEQYF.